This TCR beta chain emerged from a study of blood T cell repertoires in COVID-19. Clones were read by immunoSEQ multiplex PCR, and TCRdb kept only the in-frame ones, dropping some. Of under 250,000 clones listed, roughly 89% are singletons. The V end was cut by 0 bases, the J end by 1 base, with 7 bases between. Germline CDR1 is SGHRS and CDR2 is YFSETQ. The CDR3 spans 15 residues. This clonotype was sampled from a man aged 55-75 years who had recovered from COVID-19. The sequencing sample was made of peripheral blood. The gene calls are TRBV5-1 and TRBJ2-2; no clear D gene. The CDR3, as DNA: TGCGCCAGCAGCTTGGTGGAGAGGAACACCGGGGAGCTGTTTTTT. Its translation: CASSLVERNTGELFF.